These 22 T cell receptor beta chains originate from one sample sequenced in a study of CD8 T cells in Susac syndrome (dated 2019 in TCRdb). The library relied on the immunoSEQ multiplex PCR assay. RNA was extracted using the RNeasy kit, and about 0.5 to 1 microgram was reverse transcribed with random hexamers. TCRdb took the public reads, trimmed them with fastp at Q25, ran MiXCR for clone calling and kept in-frame beta chains. Each CDR3 protein gets just one entry, which takes the most common genes and DNA from the rows behind it. This sample comprises some 180,000 distinct CDR3 sequences, approximately 93% of them detected only once. The ten largest make up 0.095% to 0.12% of the sample. The specimen sequenced was CD4+ T cells from PBMCs. Receptors originate from a human donor in good health.

The chain is built from TRBV11-2 and TRBJ2-7; 11 bases agree with TRBD2. The CDR3 loop spans 18 amino acids. The V gene's germline CDR1 is SGHAT and CDR2 FQNNGV. V lost 6 bases and J lost 2; bases outside the gene matches: 15. In nucleotides, the CDR3 is TGTGCCAGCAGTCCCGAGGTAGCGGGGGGGCTTGGAACCTACGAGCAGTACTTC. It is translated as CASSPEVAGGLGTYEQYF.

V is TRBV12-3 or TRBV12-4 and J is TRBJ1-6; no clear D gene. With 5 bases removed from V and 5 bases from J, the gap between germline ends came to 13 bases. The CDR3 has 15 residues. The CDR3 bases are TGTGCCAGCAGTAGAGACCGGGTCCATAATTCACCCCTCCACTTT. This codes for CASSRDRVHNSPLHF.

V is TRBV2 and J is TRBJ2-2; D is uncertain. Per the germline V gene, CDR1 is SNHLY and CDR2 is FYNNEI. This CDR3 region has 14 residues. V lost 3 bases and J 4 bases, leaving 9 bases between the germline ends. The CDR3 DNA reads as TGTGCCAGCAGTGAGACCCAATCCACCGGGGAGCTGTTTTTT. Translating it yields CASSETQSTGELFF.

This chain uses TRBV5-1 with TRBJ1-1, with 10 bases fitting TRBD1. Unmatched junction bases numbered 6, after V lost 3 bases and J lost 4 bases. The CDR3 runs to 15 residues. Germline CDR1 reads SGHRS; CDR2 reads YFSETQ. CDR3 sequence: CASSSRQGASTEAFF. In nucleotides, the CDR3 is TGCGCCAGCAGCTCTAGACAGGGGGCGAGCACTGAAGCTTTCTTT.

The genes are TRBV6-6 and TRBJ2-1, with 8 bases matching TRBD1. CDR3 length: 13 amino acids. CDR1 is MNHNY and CDR2 is SVGAGI in the germline V gene (reference sequence). After removal of 5 bases from V and 6 bases from J, the junction contained 3 bases not matched to a gene. Here the CDR3 DNA reads TGTGCCAGCAGTCTCAGGGGGCGCAATGAGCAGTTCTTC. Translated: CASSLRGRNEQFF.

V is TRBV10-3 and J is TRBJ2-7; a weak D match, TRBD1 (5 bases). Germline loops: CDR1 ENHRY, CDR2 SYGVKD. Trimming removed 6 bases from V and 2 bases from J, with 8 bases in between. This CDR3 spans 12 amino acids. CDR3 in DNA: TGTGCCATCAGGACAGTCACCTACGAGCAGTACTTC. Its protein is CAIRTVTYEQYF.

The rearrangement links TRBV7-8 to TRBJ2-5; the match to TRBD1 covers 8 bases. The CDR3 is made up of 16 amino acids. Trimming cost V 5 bases and J 4 bases; bases outside gene matches: 12. Germline values: CDR1 SGHVS, CDR2 FQNEAQ. CDR3 sequence (DNA): TGTGCCAGCAGCCTCAATTCAGGGGGCGCGGGAGAGACCCAGTACTTC. It translates to CASSLNSGGAGETQYF.

The chain combines TRBV2 with TRBJ1-1; D unclear. Between the trimmed V and J ends, which lost 3 bases and 11 bases, there was a span of 10 bases. The CDR3 runs 11 residues. Per germline, CDR1 SNHLY and CDR2 FYNNEI. The CDR3 reads CASSDSWVAFF. The CDR3 nucleotides are TGTGCCAGCAGTGATAGTTGGGTGGCTTTCTTT.

The chain joins TRBV3-1 to TRBJ1-2; D is perhaps TRBD1 (5 bases). There are 15 residues in the CDR3. The V gene's germline CDR1 is LGHDT and CDR2 YNNKEL (reference sequence). Trimming cost V 1 base and J 4 bases, with 13 bases left between them. This CDR3 reads CASSQVVGTGYGYTF. In DNA form, the CDR3 reads TGTGCCAGCAGCCAAGTGGTCGGGACGGGCTATGGCTACACCTTC.

CDR3 sequence: CASSRTLETQYF. The CDR3 DNA reads as TGTGCCAGCAGCCGAACGTTGGAGACCCAGTACTTC. V usage is TRBV5-6 and J usage is TRBJ2-5; no clear D gene. There are 12 residues in the CDR3. Germline V gene lookup returns CDR1 SGHDT and CDR2 YYEEEE. The V and J ends lost 4 bases and 5 bases respectively, with 9 bases between them.

The chain combines TRBV5-6 with TRBJ1-5, with a possible D match to TRBD1 (6 bases). Per the germline V gene, CDR1 is SGHDT and CDR2 is YYEEEE. The CDR3 contains 16 residues. V was cut by 4 bases and J by 1 base, with 15 bases left in between. The CDR3 coding sequence is TGTGCCAGCAGCCACTCGGGACAAGGAAGCAATCAGCCCCAGCATTTT. Amino acid sequence: CASSHSGQGSNQPQHF.

This chain connects TRBV10-3 to TRBJ2-5; possibly TRBD1 for D (6 bases). Trimming cost V 6 bases and J 1 base, with 12 bases left between them. The CDR3 loop spans 14 amino acids. Germline assignment: CDR1 ENHRY and CDR2 SYGVKD. The CDR3 sequence is CAIRGTLVQETQYF. CDR3 sequence (DNA): TGTGCCATCAGAGGGACACTCGTCCAAGAGACCCAGTACTTC.

The chain couples TRBV20-1 to TRBJ1-3; perhaps TRBD1 as D (6 bases). The CDR3 length is 14 residues. Germline assignment: CDR1 DFQATT and CDR2 SNEGSKA (reference sequence). Trimming cost V 3 bases and J 2 bases, with 11 bases left between them. In DNA, the CDR3 is TGCAGTGCTAGCGCAGGGGCTGCTGGAAACACCATATATTTT. The encoded protein is CSASAGAAGNTIYF.

The chain couples TRBV7-2 to TRBJ2-7; D unclear. The CDR3 extends over 12 amino acids. Germline values: CDR1 SGHTA, CDR2 FQGNSA. Trimming stripped 3 bases from V and 0 bases from J, with 3 bases between. The CDR3: CASSFNSYEQYF. The CDR3 DNA is TGTGCCAGCAGCTTTAACTCCTACGAGCAGTACTTC.

V is TRBV3-1 and J is TRBJ1-6; D remains unclear. Trimming took 1 base from V and 9 from J, leaving 4 bases between them. The CDR3 extends over 12 amino acids. The germline V gene has CDR1 LGHDT and CDR2 YNNKEL (reference sequence). CDR3 region: CASSQGVSPLHF. The CDR3 bases are TGTGCCAGCAGCCAAGGCGTTTCACCCCTCCACTTT.

The chain uses TRBV6-2 or TRBV6-3 and TRBJ1-1; D gene uncertain. The CDR3 contains 14 residues. Germline CDR1 MNHEY, CDR2 SVGEGT. Trimming stripped 2 bases from V and 1 base from J, with 8 bases between. In DNA form, the CDR3 reads TGTGCCAGCAGTTACCCGGAGAAGAACACTGAAGCTTTCTTT. Translated: CASSYPEKNTEAFF.

The rearrangement links TRBV10-3 to TRBJ2-3; weak D call: TRBD1 (6 bases). The V end was cut by 6 bases, the J end by 3 bases, with 13 bases between. This CDR3 spans 14 amino acids. Per the germline V gene, CDR1 is ENHRY and CDR2 is SYGVKD. The CDR3 region is CAISRGVGTDTQYF. In DNA, the CDR3 is TGTGCCATCAGCAGGGGTGTAGGAACAGATACGCAGTATTTT.

J is TRBJ2-1 and V is TRBV10-3; D possibly corresponds to TRBD2 (6 bases). Germline V gene sequence: CDR1 ENHRY, CDR2 SYGVKD. Trimming cost V 4 bases and J 0 bases, with 13 bases left between them. The CDR3 runs to 16 residues. The CDR3: CAISGDGGSSYNEQFF. CDR3 in DNA: TGTGCCATCAGTGGGGACGGGGGAAGCTCCTACAATGAGCAGTTCTTC.

J is TRBJ2-1 and V is TRBV7-2; 7 bases are a match to TRBD2. The CDR3 contains 16 residues. The V gene end was trimmed by 0 bases and the J gene end by 2 bases; junction bases not matched to a gene: 4. Germline V lookup: CDR1 SGHTA, CDR2 FQGNSA. The CDR3 coding sequence is TGTGCCAGCAGCTTAGCGGGGGGGAGAACCTACAATGAGCAGTTCTTC. Translating gives CASSLAGGRTYNEQFF.

The chain is built from TRBV28 and TRBJ1-2, with D possibly TRBD1 on 5 matching bases. This CDR3 has 14 amino acids. From germline, CDR1 is MDHEN and CDR2 SYDVKM. Here the CDR3 reads CGVRGTYTNYGYTF. CDR3 DNA sequence: TGTGGCGTAAGAGGGACCTACACTAACTATGGCTACACCTTC.

This clonotype was recorded once. A read error may produce the germline difference seen at one junction end. The chain recombines TRBV7-7 with TRBJ1-5; no clear D gene. CDR3 length: 11 residues. CDR1 and CDR2 (germline): SSHAT, FNYEAQ (reference sequence). The CDR3 loop reads CASSLIRPQHF. CDR3 DNA: TGTGCTAGCAGTCTTATACGGCCCCAGCATTTT.

With respect to this clonotype: Germline is not matched at one junction end, which may reflect a read error. The chain is built from TRBV20-1 and TRBJ1-6; no firm D call. CDR3 size: 15 residues. CDR1 is DFQATT, CDR2 SNEGSKA, per germline (reference sequence). CDR3 sequence: CSARGRRAYNSPLHF. CDR3 in DNA: TGCAGTGCTAGAGGGAGAAGGGCCTATAATTCCCCCCTCCACTTT.